Given below is one T cell receptor beta chain in context. The table lists this clonotype with a few counts. Its antigen target is currently unknown. It has no much larger one-base neighbor in the sample; base qualities were not kept. Instrument used: Illumina NovaSeq 6000. cDNA libraries for TCRalpha and TCRbeta were prepared by 5'RACE using constant-segment primers, with sample barcodes and unique molecular identifiers added. RNA was extracted from every sample with Trizol reagent. Libraries were amplified in two PCR steps, with a second sample barcode and Illumina TruSeq adapters added in the second step. Sequencing of the libraries was done on an Illumina NovaSeq, producing 2 x 150 bp paired-end reads. As for the original processing: Demultiplexing of reads and collapsing into UMI-guided consensus sequences were performed with migec v1.2.7. Using mixcr v2.1.11, UMI consensuses were aligned to TRA and TRB V and J templates and then assembled into clonotypes. Expanded or contracted clonotypes were those called significant by both edgeR and NoisET, with noise models trained on biological replicates. For edgeR calls, a false discovery rate-adjusted p below 0.01 and a log2 fold-change threshold of 1 were applied. As an exploratory analysis of dynamics, max-normalized trajectories of the 1000 most abundant clonotypes were examined with PCA combined with hierarchical clustering. Separately sequenced CD4+ and CD8+ repertoires were used to assign the CD4 or CD8 phenotype of responding clones. Clones were called with MiXCR by TCRdb after fastp trimmed the public reads at Q25, and only in-frame beta chains were retained. A single entry per CDR3 protein holds the most common genes and DNA from its merged rows. It is TCRdb's table, rather than the study itself, that gives the V and J calls and clone size. This sample comprises roughly 190,000 distinct CDR3 sequences, about 27% of them detected only once. The top ten clonotypes cover roughly 10% of the sample.

The CDR3, cysteine through phenylalanine, is 16 amino acids long. Only the CDR3 region is kept as DNA, spanning 48 bases read in frame from base 1. Trimmed from V: 4 bases; trimmed from J: 5 bases; junction bases lacking a gene match: 10. Taken from the germline V gene, the CDR1 and CDR2 loops are MGHRA and YSYEKL. Ficoll-Paque density gradient centrifugation was used to isolate PBMCs. The record originates from a study of T-cell memory formation after mild COVID-19 (dated by TCRdb to about 2021). With respect to the entire study: TCR sequence clusters from the two donors were found to be largely donor specific. In two donors, T-cell clones that expanded and contracted after mild COVID-19 were tracked by sequencing TCRalpha and TCRbeta repertoires over time. Two young, previously healthy adult volunteers made up the cohort, one male and one female.

What the research found in general, with its limitations: Clones that contracted from day 15 to 85 showed balanced CD4/CD8 phenotypes, whereas a second wave of clones that expanded from day 15 to 37 leaned towards CD4+. The second-wave clones that peaked on day 37 were not confirmed to be SARS-CoV-2 specific. Only two mild cases were covered in the study, and larger cohorts including severe cases with pre-infection samples were considered necessary. Contracting CD4+ clones appeared mostly in the CM and EM memory subsets, whereas CD8+ clones were enriched in EMRA. Some responding clones were detected in pre-infection memory, which suggested that pre-existing cross-reactive memory T cells had joined the SARS-CoV-2 response.

The chain joins TRBV4-1 to TRBJ2-1, and 8 junction bases match TRBD2. The origin of this receptor is an adult woman who had mild COVID-19 (a few samples of this study predate the infection). The sample titles of this study are shuffled in the database, so cell type and time point are left out; the donor was told from shared clones. The specimen was PBMCs or a T cell subset sorted from them (not recorded which). The DNA is as follows: TGCGCCAGCAGCCCTCTATGGCGGGAGGCCCACAATGAGCAGTTCTTC. Its protein product is CASSPLWREAHNEQFF.